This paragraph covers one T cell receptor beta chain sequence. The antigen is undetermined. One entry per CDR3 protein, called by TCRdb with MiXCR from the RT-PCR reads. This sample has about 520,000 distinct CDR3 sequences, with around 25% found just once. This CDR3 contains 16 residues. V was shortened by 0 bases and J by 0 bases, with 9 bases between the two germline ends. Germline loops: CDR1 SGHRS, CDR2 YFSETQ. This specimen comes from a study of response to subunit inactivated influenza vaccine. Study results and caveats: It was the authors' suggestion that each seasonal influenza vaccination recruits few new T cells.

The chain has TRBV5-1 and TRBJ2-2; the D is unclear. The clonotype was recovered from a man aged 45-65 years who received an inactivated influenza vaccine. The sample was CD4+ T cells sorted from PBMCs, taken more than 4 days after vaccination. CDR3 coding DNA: TGCGCCAGCAGCTTGGTTTTCGGATCGAACACCGGGGAGCTGTTTTTT. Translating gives CASSLVFGSNTGELFF.